The entry below gives a single T cell receptor (beta chain) sequence along with its context. As yet, its antigen is unknown. This CDR3 region has 15 residues. Trimming pared 1 base from V and 0 bases from J, leaving 9 bases between. Per the germline V gene, CDR1 is SEHNR and CDR2 is FQNEAQ (reference sequence). The data were obtained in a study of cytomegalovirus exposure and HLA in healthy donors. Both 60 Vbeta primers and 13 Jbeta primers went into the PCR. Assay: immunoSEQ multiplex PCR; the TCRdb copy retains only in-frame clones and omits some. This table has 130,000 or so clones, more than 70% appearing once. General study points: Many donors carried some public TCRs, although rarity characterized most TCR sequences. DRB1 had the most TCR associations and HLA-C the fewest, a later analysis found, with rates varying by HLA locus.

Nominal health characterized the donors when sampled, though unrecorded immune exposures were likely. Sequencing input: PBMCs. V and J are TRBV7-9 and TRBJ1-1; possible D gene TRBD1, 6 bases. The receptor was isolated from a man aged 35 to 55 in good health and CMV-seronegative. CDR3 coding DNA: TGTGCCAGCAGCTTAGACGGGACATTGAACACTGAAGCTTTCTTT. Amino acids: CASSLDGTLNTEAFF. Using reference TRBV7-9 and TRBJ1-1 for the parts outside the CDR3, the full variable domain is DTGVSQNPRHKITKRGQNVTFRCDPISEHNRLYWYRQTLGQGPEFLTYFQNEAQLEKSRLLSDRFSAERPKGSFSTLEIQRTEQGDSAMYLCASSLDGTLNTEAFFGQGTRLTVV.